One sample yielded the 3 T cell receptor beta chains listed below, sequenced in a study of cytomegalovirus exposure and HLA in healthy donors. Amplification used 60 Vbeta primers and 13 Jbeta primers. Here immunoSEQ multiplex PCR was the method, and the copy in TCRdb shows in-frame clones only, minus some. The sample has some 170,000 clones, 80% to 90% seen once; the top ten hold 4.9%. Sequencing was done on a sample of PBMCs. The receptor set was obtained from a woman aged 18 to 35 in good health and CMV-seropositive.

V is TRBV9 and J is TRBJ2-2; 7 bases map to TRBD2. This CDR3 is 16 amino acids long. Germline assignment: CDR1 SGDLS and CDR2 YYNGEE. V lost 2 bases and J lost 4; bases outside the gene matches: 8. In DNA form, the CDR3 reads TGTGCCAGCAGCGTCGAACCGGGGGAGGGCACCGGGGAGCTGTTTTTT. Translated: CASSVEPGEGTGELFF. Full variable domain (missing parts from reference TRBV9 and TRBJ2-2): DSGVTQTPKHLITATGQRVTLRCSPRSGDLSVYWYQQSLDQGLQFLIQYYNGEERAKGNILERFSAQQFPDLHSELNLSSLELGDSALYFCASSVEPGEGTGELFFGEGSRLTVL.

This clone was observed a single time. V usage is TRBV27 and J usage is TRBJ1-6, with TRBD1 matching over 8 bases. Looked up from germline, CDR1 is MNHEY and CDR2 is SMNVEV (reference sequence). V lost 4 bases and J lost 7; bases outside the gene matches: 12. This CDR3 spans 17 amino acids. CDR3 loop: CASSSEVGDRINSPLHF. DNA for the CDR3: TGTGCCAGCAGTTCAGAGGTCGGGGACAGGATAAATTCACCCCTCCACTTT.

Of note for this clone: One end of the junction fails to match germline, which may point to a read error. The chain joins TRBV19 to TRBJ1-1; D perhaps matches TRBD1 (5 bases). CDR1 is LNHDA, CDR2 SQIVND, per germline (reference sequence). The CDR3 has 14 amino acids. CDR3 amino acids: CASSISNTGGRVLF. The CDR3 bases are TGTGCCAGTAGTATCTCGAACACGGGGGGACGTGTTCTCTTT.